This TCR beta chain was sequenced for a study of T-cell memory formation after mild COVID-19. MiXCR, run by TCRdb on the 5' RACE reads, gives a single entry per CDR3 protein. In the table there are 280,000 or so distinct CDR3 sequences, approximately 8.4% of which are singletons. CDR1 is SGHTA, CDR2 FQGNSA, per germline. The CDR3 sequence is 12 residues long. Trimming cost V 5 bases and J 6 bases, with 9 bases left between them. The rearrangement uses TRBV7-2 and TRBJ2-3; D not certain. The sequence came from a man between 18 and 35 years old who had mild COVID-19 (a few samples of this study predate the infection). Cell type and time point are not known. Material: PBMCs or a T cell subset sorted from them (not recorded which). The CDR3 bases are TGTGCCAGCAGCCTACAGCTGGATACGCAGTATTTT. It encodes CASSLQLDTQYF.